This record covers a single T cell receptor beta chain. This CDR3 is built from 13 residues. Germline CDR1 reads SGHRS; CDR2 reads YFSETQ. The J segment lost 10 bases and the V segment lost 0 bases, leaving 6 bases of the junction unmatched. The method was immunoSEQ multiplex PCR; TCRdb's version includes in-frame clones alone and lacks a portion of them. Here the sample spans 180,000 or so clones, 80% to 95% being singletons. The data stem from a study of control samples from healthy donors and cancer patients. The specimen sequenced was blood. This chain joins TRBV5-1 and TRBJ1-2; 7 bases agree with TRBD1. The origin of this receptor is an older woman in good health. CDR3 amino acids: CASSLGTGPIYTF. CDR3 DNA sequence: TGCGCCAGCAGCTTGGGGACAGGACCTATCTACACCTTC.